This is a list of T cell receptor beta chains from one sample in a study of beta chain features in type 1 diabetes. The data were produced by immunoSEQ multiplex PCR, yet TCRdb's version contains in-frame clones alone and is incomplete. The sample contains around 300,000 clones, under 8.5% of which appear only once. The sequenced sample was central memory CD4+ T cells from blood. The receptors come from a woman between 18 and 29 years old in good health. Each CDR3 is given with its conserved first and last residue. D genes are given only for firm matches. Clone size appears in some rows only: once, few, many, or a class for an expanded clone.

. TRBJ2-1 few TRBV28 TGTGCCAGCACCGGCTACAATGAGCAGTTCTTC CASTGYNEQFF
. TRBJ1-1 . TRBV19 TGTGCCAGTAGCGTGGGGGACTCACACACTGAAGCTTTCTTT CASSVGDSHTEAFF
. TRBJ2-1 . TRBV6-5 TGTGCCAGCAGTTACGATACAGCGCGGTACAATGAGCAGTTCTTC CASSYDTARYNEQFF
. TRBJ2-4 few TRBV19 TGTGCCAGTAGTGCTCTGGGGACCAAAAACATTCAGTACTTC CASSALGTKNIQYF
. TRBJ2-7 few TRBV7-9 TGTGCCAGCAGCTTATATAGTGCGTCCTATGGGCAGTACTTC CASSLYSASYGQYF
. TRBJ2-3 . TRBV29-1 TGCAGCGTAGGACGGACGTCTAGCACAGATACGCAGTATTTT CSVGRTSSTDTQYF
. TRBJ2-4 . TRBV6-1 TGTGCCAGCAGTGAAGCGGGCAGGGCCGGAAACATTCAGTACTTC CASSEAGRAGNIQYF
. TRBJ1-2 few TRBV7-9 TGTGCCAGCAGCTCTAGTGAGGAGGGTGGCTACACCTTC CASSSSEEGGYTF
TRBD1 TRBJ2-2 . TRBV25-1 TGTGCCAGCAGGGGGACAGGTGCCGGGGAGCTGTTTTTT CASRGTGAGELFF
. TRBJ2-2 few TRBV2 TGTGCCAGCAGTGAAGGTCGAGCAGGGGGGGACACCGGGGAGCTGTTTTTT CASSEGRAGGDTGELFF
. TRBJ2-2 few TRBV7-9 TGTGCCAGCAGCTTAGAGGGGTACACCGGGGAGCTGTTTTTT CASSLEGYTGELFF
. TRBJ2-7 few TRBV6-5 TGTGCCAGCAGTTACTCCTCGGCCCATTCCTACGAGCAGTACTTC CASSYSSAHSYEQYF
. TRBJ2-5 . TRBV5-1 TGCGCCAGCAGCTCCCAACGAGGGACTTTGGAAGAGACCCAGTACTTC CASSSQRGTLEETQYF
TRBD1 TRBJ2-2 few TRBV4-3 TGCGCCAGCAGCCAACAAGAGGGGGCCAACCGGGAGCTGTTTTTT CASSQQEGANRELFF
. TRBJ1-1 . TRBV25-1 TGTGCCAGCAGTGTCTCCCAGTGGGAGCGTGGGGCTTTCTTT CASSVSQWERGAFF
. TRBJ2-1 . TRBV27 TGTGCCAGCAACCCTTTAGGGGGGAGCGGAAATGAGCAGTTCTTC CASNPLGGSGNEQFF
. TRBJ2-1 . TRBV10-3 TGTGCCATCAGTGAGTCAACCCAAGGCTCCTACAATGAGCAGTTCTTC CAISESTQGSYNEQFF
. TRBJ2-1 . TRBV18 TGTGCCAGCTCACCAGGTAATCTATTCTACAATGAGCAGTTCTTC CASSPGNLFYNEQFF
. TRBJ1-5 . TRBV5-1 TGCGCCAGCAGCCCATCCGGGGAAGGGCAGCCCCAGCATTTT CASSPSGEGQPQHF
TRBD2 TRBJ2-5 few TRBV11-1 TGTGCCAGCAGCCTCATGGCGGCTAGCGGACAAGAGACCCAGTACTTC CASSLMAASGQETQYF
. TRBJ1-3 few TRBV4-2 TGTGCCAGCAGCCCCGAGAGGCGGGTCTCTGGAAACACCATATATTTT CASSPERRVSGNTIYF
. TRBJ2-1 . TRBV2 TGTGCCAGCAGTGTTGGAGGGATCGATGAGCAGTTCTTC CASSVGGIDEQFF
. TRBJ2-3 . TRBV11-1 TGTGCCAGCAGCCAGAGGAGCGCGGGCACAGATACGCAGTATTTT CASSQRSAGTDTQYF
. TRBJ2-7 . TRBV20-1 TGCAGTGCGAGGGGCGACTACGAGCAGTACTTC CSARGDYEQYF
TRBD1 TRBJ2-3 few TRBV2 TGTGCCAGCAGCGAGGACAGGGGGAATACGCAGTATTTT CASSEDRGNTQYF
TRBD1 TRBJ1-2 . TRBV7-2 TGTGCCAGCAGCTTAGAGGGGGCACCGAACTATGGCTACACCTTC CASSLEGAPNYGYTF
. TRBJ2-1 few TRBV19 TGTGCCAGTAGTATAGAGGACAGTTCCACCTACAATGAGCAGTTCTTC CASSIEDSSTYNEQFF
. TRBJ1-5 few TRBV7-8 TGTGCCAGCACCACGGGGCCGGGGAATCAGCCCCAGCATTTT CASTTGPGNQPQHF
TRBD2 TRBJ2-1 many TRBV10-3 TGTGCCATCAGTGTGGTTACTAGCGTGAATGAGCAGTTCTTC CAISVVTSVNEQFF
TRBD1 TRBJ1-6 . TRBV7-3 TGTGCCAGCAGCCCGACAGGGGGGAGTTCACCCCTCCACTTT CASSPTGGSSPLHF
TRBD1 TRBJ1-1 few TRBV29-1 TGCAGCGCTTCGGGACAGATGAACACTGAAGCTTTCTTT CSASGQMNTEAFF
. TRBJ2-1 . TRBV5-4 TGTGCCAGCAGCCAAGAAACGTCGGGAGCTATCGATGAGCAGTTCTTC CASSQETSGAIDEQFF
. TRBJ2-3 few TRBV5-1 TGCGCCAGCAGCTTGTTGACCAGCACAGATACGCAGTATTTT CASSLLTSTDTQYF
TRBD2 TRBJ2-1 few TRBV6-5 TGTGCCAGCGGTAGAGCGGGAGGAGTTGAGCAGTTCTTC CASGRAGGVEQFF
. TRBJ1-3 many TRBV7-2 TGTGCCAGCAGCTTCTACTCTGGAAACACCATATATTTT CASSFYSGNTIYF
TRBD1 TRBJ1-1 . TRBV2 TGTGCCAGCAGAAGAGGACAGGGTGGAGCTTTGAACACTGAAGCTTTCTTT CASRRGQGGALNTEAFF
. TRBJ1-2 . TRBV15 TGTGCCACCAGCAGAGAGGGAGGAGACTATGGCTACACCTTC CATSREGGDYGYTF
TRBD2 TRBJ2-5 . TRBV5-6 TGTGCCAGCAGCTTTACGGGAGGCGAGACCCAGTACTTC CASSFTGGETQYF
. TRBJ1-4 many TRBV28 TGTGCCAGCAGTTTAGACAGCCGAGCAACTAATGAAAAACTGTTTTTT CASSLDSRATNEKLFF
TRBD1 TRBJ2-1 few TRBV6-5 TGTGCCAGCAGTTTCCGGGACAGTTACAATGAGCAGTTCTTC CASSFRDSYNEQFF
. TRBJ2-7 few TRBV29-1 TGCAGCGTTGGGGGCGGGGTCGTCTACGAGCAGTACTTC CSVGGGVVYEQYF
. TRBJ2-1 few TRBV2 TGTGCCAGCAGGGCCTCAGCGGGTCTAGGGCAGTTCTTC CASRASAGLGQFF
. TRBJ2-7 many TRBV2 TGTGCCAGCAGTGATAGGATGAAAGAGGAGCAGTACTTC CASSDRMKEEQYF
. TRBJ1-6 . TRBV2 TGTGCCAGCAGTGGGGCCGCTTCACCCCTCCACTTT CASSGAASPLHF
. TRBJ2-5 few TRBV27 TGTGCCAGCAGTTTAAAGTCCAGGGTCCAAGAGACCCAGTACTTC CASSLKSRVQETQYF
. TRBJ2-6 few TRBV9 TGTGCCAGCACTAAACGAGGCTCTGGGGCCAACGTCCTGACTTTC CASTKRGSGANVLTF
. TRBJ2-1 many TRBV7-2 TGTGCCAGCAGCGCAGACTACAATGAGCAGTTCTTC CASSADYNEQFF
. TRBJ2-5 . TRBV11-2 TGTGCCAGCAGCGCCCGTAGGGGAGAGACCCAGTACTTC CASSARRGETQYF
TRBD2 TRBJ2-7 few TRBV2 TGTGCCAGCTTTGGGGAGGGATCCCCCTACGAGCAGTACTTC CASFGEGSPYEQYF
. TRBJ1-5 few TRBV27 TGTGCCAGCAGTAAACAGGGAGCTCAGCCCCAGCATTTT CASSKQGAQPQHF
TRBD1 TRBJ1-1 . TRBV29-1 TGCAGCGTTGAAGATTGGACAGGGCCAATGAACACTGAAGCTTTCTTT CSVEDWTGPMNTEAFF